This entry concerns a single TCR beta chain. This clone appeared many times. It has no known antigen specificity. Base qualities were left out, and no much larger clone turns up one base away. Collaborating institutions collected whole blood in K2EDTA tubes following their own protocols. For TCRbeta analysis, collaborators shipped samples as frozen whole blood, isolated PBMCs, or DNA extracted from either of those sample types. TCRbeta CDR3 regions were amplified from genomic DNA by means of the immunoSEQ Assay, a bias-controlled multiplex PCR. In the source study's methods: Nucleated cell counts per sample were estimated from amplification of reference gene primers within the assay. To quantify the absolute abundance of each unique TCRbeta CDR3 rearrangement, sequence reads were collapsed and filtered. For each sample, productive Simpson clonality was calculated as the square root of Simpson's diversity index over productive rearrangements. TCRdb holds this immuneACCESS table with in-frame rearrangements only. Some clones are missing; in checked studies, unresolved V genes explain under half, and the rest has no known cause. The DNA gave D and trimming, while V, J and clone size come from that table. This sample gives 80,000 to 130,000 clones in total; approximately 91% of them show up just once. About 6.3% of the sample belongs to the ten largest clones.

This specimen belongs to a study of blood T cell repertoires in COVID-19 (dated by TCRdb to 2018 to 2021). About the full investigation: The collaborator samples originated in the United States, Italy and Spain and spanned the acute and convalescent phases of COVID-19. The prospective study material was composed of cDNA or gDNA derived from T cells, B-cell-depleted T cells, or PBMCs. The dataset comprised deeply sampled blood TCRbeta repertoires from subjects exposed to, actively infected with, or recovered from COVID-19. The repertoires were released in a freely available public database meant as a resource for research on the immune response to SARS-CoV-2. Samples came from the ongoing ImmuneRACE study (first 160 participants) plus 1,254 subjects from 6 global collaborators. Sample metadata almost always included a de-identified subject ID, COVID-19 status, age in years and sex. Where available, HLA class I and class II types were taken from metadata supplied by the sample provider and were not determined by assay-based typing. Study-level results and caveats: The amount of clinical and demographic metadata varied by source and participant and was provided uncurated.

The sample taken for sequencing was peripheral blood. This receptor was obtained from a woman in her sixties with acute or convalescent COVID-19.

The CDR3 region reads CASSPTSGAGYEQYF. In nucleotide form, the sequence is TGTGCCAGTAGTCCCACCTCAGGGGCCGGCTACGAGCAGTACTTC. The chain links TRBV19 with TRBJ2-7, and the D gene may be TRBD1, 6 bases matching. There are 15 amino acids in the CDR3, from cysteine to phenylalanine inclusive. The kept DNA is CDR3 alone, 45 bases in frame from the first base. Sequences LNHDA (CDR1) and SQIVND (CDR2) are obtained from the germline V gene (reference sequence). Trimming at the junction amounts to 5 bases on V and 3 bases on J, and the germline ends lie 17 bases apart.